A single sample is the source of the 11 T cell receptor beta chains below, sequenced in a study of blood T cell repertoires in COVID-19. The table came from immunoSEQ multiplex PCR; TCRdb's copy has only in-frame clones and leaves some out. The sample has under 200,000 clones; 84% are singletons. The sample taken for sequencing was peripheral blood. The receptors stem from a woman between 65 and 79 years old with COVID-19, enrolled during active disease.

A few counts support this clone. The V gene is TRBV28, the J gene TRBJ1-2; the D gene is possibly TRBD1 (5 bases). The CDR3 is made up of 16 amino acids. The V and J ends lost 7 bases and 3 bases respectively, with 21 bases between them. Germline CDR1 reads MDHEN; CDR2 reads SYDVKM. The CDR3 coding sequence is TGTGCCAGCACCCTTCCCCAGGGAGGGAGGTACTATGGCTACACCTTC. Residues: CASTLPQGGRYYGYTF.

CDR3 residues: CASSYRGDTGELFF. The CDR3, as DNA: TGTGCCAGCAGTTACAGGGGGGACACCGGGGAGCTGTTTTTT. The rearrangement uses TRBV11-3 and TRBJ2-2; TRBD1 agrees at 8 bases. The CDR3 is 14 residues long. Unmatched junction bases numbered 3, after V lost 6 bases and J lost 3 bases. Germline loops: CDR1 SGHNT, CDR2 YENEEA. Combining the CDR3 with reference TRBV11-3 and TRBJ2-2 gives the whole variable domain EAGVVQSPRYKIIEKKQPVAFWCNPISGHNTLYWYLQNLGQGPELLIRYENEEAVDDSQLPKDRFSAERLKGVDSTLKIQPAELGDSAVYLCASSYRGDTGELFFGEGSRLTVL.

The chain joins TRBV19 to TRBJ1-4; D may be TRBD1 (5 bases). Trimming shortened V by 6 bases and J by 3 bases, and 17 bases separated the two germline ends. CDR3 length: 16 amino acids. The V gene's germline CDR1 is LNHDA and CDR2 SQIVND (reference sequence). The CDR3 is CASSRVGRASNEKLFF. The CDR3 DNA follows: TGTGCCAGTAGCAGGGTGGGGAGGGCGTCTAATGAAAAACTGTTTTTT.

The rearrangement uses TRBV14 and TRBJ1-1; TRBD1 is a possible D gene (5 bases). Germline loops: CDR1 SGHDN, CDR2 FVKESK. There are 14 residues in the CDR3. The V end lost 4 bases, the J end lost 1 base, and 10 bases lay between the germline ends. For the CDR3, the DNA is TGTGCCAGCAGCCCAAGGGGTAGGAACACTGAAGCTTTCTTT. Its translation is CASSPRGRNTEAFF.

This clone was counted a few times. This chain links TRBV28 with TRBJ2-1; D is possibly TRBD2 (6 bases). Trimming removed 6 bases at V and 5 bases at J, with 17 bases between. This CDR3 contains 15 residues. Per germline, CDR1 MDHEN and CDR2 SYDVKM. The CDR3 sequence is CASSNRDFLNNEQFF. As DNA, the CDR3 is TGTGCCAGCAGCAACCGGGACTTCCTAAACAATGAGCAGTTCTTC.

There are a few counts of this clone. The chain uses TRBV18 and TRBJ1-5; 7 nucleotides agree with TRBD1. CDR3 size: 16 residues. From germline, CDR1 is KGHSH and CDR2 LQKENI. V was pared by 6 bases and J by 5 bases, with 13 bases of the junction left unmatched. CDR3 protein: CASSPTDRVRDQPQHF. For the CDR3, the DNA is TGTGCCAGCTCCCCAACCGACAGGGTCCGCGATCAGCCCCAGCATTTT.

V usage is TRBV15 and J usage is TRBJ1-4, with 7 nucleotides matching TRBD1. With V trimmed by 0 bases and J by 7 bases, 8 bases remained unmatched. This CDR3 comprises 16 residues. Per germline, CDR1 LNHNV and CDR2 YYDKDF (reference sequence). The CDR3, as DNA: TGTGCCACCAGCAGAGATCTGGGACAGCGCGCTGAAAAACTGTTTTTT. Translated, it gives CATSRDLGQRAEKLFF.

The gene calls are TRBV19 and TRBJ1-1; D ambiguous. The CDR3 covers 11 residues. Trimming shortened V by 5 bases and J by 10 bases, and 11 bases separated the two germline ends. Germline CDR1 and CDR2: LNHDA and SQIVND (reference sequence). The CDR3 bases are TGTGCCAGTAGTTCGAGGTTAACAGCTTTCTTT. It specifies CASSSRLTAFF.

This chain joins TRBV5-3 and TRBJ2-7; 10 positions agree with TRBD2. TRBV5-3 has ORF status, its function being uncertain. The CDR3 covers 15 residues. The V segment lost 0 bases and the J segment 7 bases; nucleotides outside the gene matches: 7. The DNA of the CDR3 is TGTGCCAGAAGCTTGGTTATAGCGGGGGGTAAGGAGCAGTACGTC. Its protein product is CARSLVIAGGKEQYV.

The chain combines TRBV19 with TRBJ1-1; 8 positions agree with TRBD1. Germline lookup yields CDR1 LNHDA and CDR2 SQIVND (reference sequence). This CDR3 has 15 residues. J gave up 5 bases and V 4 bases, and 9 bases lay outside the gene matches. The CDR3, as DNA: TGTGCCAGTAGTACCCGGGGGACAGGAGGAACTGAAGCTTTCTTT. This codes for CASSTRGTGGTEAFF. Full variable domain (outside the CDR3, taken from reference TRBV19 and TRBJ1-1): DGGITQSPKYLFRKEGQNVTLSCEQNLNHDAMYWYRQDPGQGLRLIYYSQIVNDFQKGDIAEGYSVSREKKESFPLTVTSAQKNPTAFYLCASSTRGTGGTEAFFGQGTRLTVV.

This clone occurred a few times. The CDR3 here is CASSLDYTSGGRSDEQFF. The CDR3 region has the DNA TGTGCCAGCAGCTTAGATTATACTAGCGGGGGCCGGAGCGATGAGCAGTTCTTC. The chain combines TRBV11-2 with TRBJ2-1, with TRBD2 matching over 11 bases. The CDR3 is 18 residues long. The V gene end was trimmed by 0 bases and the J gene end by 8 bases; junction bases not matched to a gene: 12. Germline lookup yields CDR1 SGHAT and CDR2 FQNNGV.